Described below is a single T cell receptor (beta chain) sequence and its context. Antigen specificity is unknown. This sample stems from a study of cytomegalovirus exposure and HLA in healthy donors. Looked up from germline, CDR1 is ENHRY and CDR2 is SYGVKD. This CDR3 spans 16 amino acids. V gave up 2 bases and J gave up 7 bases; unmatched junction bases: 7. Findings and caveats of the study: In an earlier analysis, about 90% or about 30%: the productive usage of most TCR beta V segments. TCR beta chains numbering some 160 were designated cytomegalovirus-associated.

The donors comprised healthy bone marrow donors. Primers: 60 Vbeta forward and 13 Jbeta reverse. Sequencing used immunoSEQ multiplex PCR; TCRdb keeps in-frame clones, though not all of them. The sample has 70,000 or so clones, 85% to 90% seen once. The receptor's source is a woman in her 30s in good health and CMV-seropositive. The chain combines TRBV10-3 with TRBJ2-1; 11 bases are a match to TRBD2. The specimen was PBMCs. The CDR3 coding sequence is TGTGCCATCAGTGAGGAGAAACTAGCGGGAGTGAATGAGCAGTTCTTC. Its protein is CAISEEKLAGVNEQFF.